The 19 T cell receptor beta chains listed next were all sequenced from one sample in a study of blood T cell repertoires in COVID-19. Only in-frame clones appear in the TCRdb table, and some are missing; sequencing was by immunoSEQ multiplex PCR. The sample comprises tens of thousands of clones, 86% of which are singletons, and approximately 10% rests with the top ten. The sequenced material came from peripheral blood. Receptors were obtained from a man aged 70-80 years with active or convalescent COVID-19.

V gene TRBV6-2 or TRBV6-3 combines with J gene TRBJ1-2, with no clear D. V lost 2 bases and J lost 7, with 20 bases in between. The CDR3 is made up of 16 amino acids. Germline CDR1 and CDR2: MNHEY and SVGEGT. In nucleotides, the CDR3 is TGTGCCAGCAGTTACCCAACCCGACACTTCAAGCCTGGCTACACCTTC. It translates to CASSYPTRHFKPGYTF.

This clone was recorded only once. The J gene is TRBJ1-1, the V gene TRBV6-5; D call uncertain. Trimming removed 4 bases from V and 5 bases from J, with 11 bases in between. The CDR3 runs 13 residues. Germline V gene sequence: CDR1 MNHEY, CDR2 SVGAGI. This CDR3 reads CASSWGGRTEAFF. Here the CDR3 DNA reads TGTGCCAGCAGTTGGGGAGGGAGGACTGAAGCTTTCTTT.

This chain joins TRBV11-2 and TRBJ2-2; 9 bases map to TRBD2. J was trimmed by 0 bases and V by 8 bases; bases with no gene match: 10. Germline V gene data show CDR1 as SGHAT and CDR2 as FQNNGV. This CDR3 spans 17 amino acids. The CDR3 nucleotides read TGTGCCAGCTTAGGGGGTAGCGGGAGTTCGAACACCGGGGAGCTGTTTTTT. Its protein product is CASLGGSGSSNTGELFF.

Worth noting for this clone: Other DNA sequences within the sample encode an identical CDR3. V usage is TRBV6-4 and J usage is TRBJ2-1; TRBD1 is a possible D gene (5 bases). The CDR3 spans 15 residues. Germline CDR1 MRHNA, CDR2 SNTAGT. The V end was cut by 3 bases, the J end by 8 bases, with 17 bases between. CDR3 in amino acids: CASSEQAGPLYEQFF. The CDR3 bases are TGTGCCAGCAGTGAGCAGGCAGGGCCCCTGTATGAGCAGTTCTTC.

The genes are TRBV28 and TRBJ2-5; D gene unclear. This CDR3 spans 15 amino acids. Germline lookup yields CDR1 MDHEN and CDR2 SYDVKM. Trimming took off 8 bases at V and 5 bases at J, with 21 bases between the two ends. CDR3 loop: CASQFEMRFSETQYF. CDR3 in DNA: TGTGCCAGCCAGTTCGAAATGCGGTTCTCGGAGACCCAGTACTTC.

The V and J genes are TRBV19 and TRBJ2-1, with D tentatively TRBD1 (5 bases). The V gene lost 3 bases and the J gene lost 5 bases, with 23 bases spanning the gap. CDR3 length equals 18 residues. Germline CDR1 LNHDA, CDR2 SQIVND (reference sequence). CDR3 sequence: CASSIQGRTSRLNNEQFF. CDR3 sequence (DNA): TGTGCCAGTAGTATTCAGGGAAGGACCAGTCGTTTGAACAATGAGCAGTTCTTC.

The chain combines TRBV5-1 with TRBJ2-7, with 10 bases that match TRBD1. After removal of 4 bases from V and 7 bases from J, the junction contained 11 bases not matched to a gene. Germline lookup yields CDR1 SGHRS and CDR2 YFSETQ. CDR3 length: 15 residues. CDR3 in DNA: TGCGCCAGCAGCCGGGGCGGACAGGGGGTGGAAGAGCAGTACTTC. The encoded protein is CASSRGGQGVEEQYF.

This chain connects TRBV7-3 to TRBJ2-3; 9 nucleotides agree with TRBD2. Germline values: CDR1 SGHTA, CDR2 FQGTGA. The CDR3 contains 17 residues. V was clipped by 2 bases and J by 5 bases; unmatched bases: 11. In nucleotides, the CDR3 is TGTGCCAGCAGCTTAGGGCTTGGTGCGGGAGGGCAAGATACGCAGTATTTT. This codes for CASSLGLGAGGQDTQYF.

V gene TRBV19 combines with J gene TRBJ1-5, with 8 bases identical to TRBD1. Germline CDR1 is LNHDA and CDR2 is SQIVND (reference sequence). After removal of 5 bases from V and 2 bases from J, the junction contained 5 bases not matched to a gene. The CDR3 contains 15 residues. CDR3 region: CASSETGGGNQPQHF. Written as DNA, the CDR3 is TGTGCCAGTAGTGAAACAGGGGGTGGCAATCAGCCCCAGCATTTT.

The chain is built from TRBV12-3 or TRBV12-4 and TRBJ1-5, with D unclear. Trimming removed 5 bases from V and 4 bases from J, with 9 bases in between. This CDR3 has 13 residues. In DNA form, the CDR3 reads TGTGCCAGCAGTCGACGGGAAAATCAGCCCCAGCATTTT. Its translation is CASSRRENQPQHF.

This rearrangement joins TRBV5-4 to TRBJ1-3; D ambiguous. The CDR3 contains 15 residues. Germline-derived CDR1 and CDR2 are SGHNT and YYREEE (reference sequence). Trimming pared 5 bases from V and 4 bases from J, leaving 16 bases between. The CDR3 nucleotides read TGTGCCAGCAGTTCAGGCACACCCCGAGGAAACACCATATATTTT. The encoded protein is CASSSGTPRGNTIYF.

The rearrangement joins TRBV3-1 (or the pseudogene TRBV3-2) to TRBJ1-2; maybe TRBD1 (5 bases). The germline gives CDR1 LGHDT, CDR2 YNNKEL (reference sequence). V was cut by 0 bases and J by 4 bases, with 12 bases left in between. CDR3 length: 15 residues. The CDR3 nucleotides read TGTGCCAGCAGCCAAGATTACAGGCCGGGCTATGGCTACACCTTC. Translated: CASSQDYRPGYGYTF.

This chain connects TRBV19 to TRBJ2-1; 8 nucleotides match TRBD2. Germline CDR1 and CDR2: LNHDA and SQIVND (reference sequence). The CDR3 loop spans 17 amino acids. Trimming took 4 bases from V and 1 from J; bases not matched to a gene: 9. The CDR3 loop reads CASSNFQRELSYNEQFF. DNA of the CDR3: TGTGCCAGTAGTAACTTTCAGCGGGAGCTTTCCTACAATGAGCAGTTCTTC. Variable domain in full (rest from reference TRBV19 and TRBJ2-1): DGGITQSPKYLFRKEGQNVTLSCEQNLNHDAMYWYRQDPGQGLRLIYYSQIVNDFQKGDIAEGYSVSREKKESFPLTVTSAQKNPTAFYLCASSNFQRELSYNEQFFGPGTRLTVL.

Note on this clone: The germline gene is not matched at one end of the junction; a read error may be the cause. The chain uses TRBV28 and TRBJ1-6, with TRBD1 matching 7 bases. The CDR3 runs 16 residues. CDR1 and CDR2 (germline): MDHEN, SYDVKM. This chain's CDR3 is CAISRSGGPWNSPLHF. The CDR3 DNA follows: TGTGCCATCAGTCGCTCAGGGGGTCCGTGGAATTCACCCCTCCACTTT.

V gene TRBV5-1 combines with J gene TRBJ1-1; 7 bases match TRBD1. Germline loops: CDR1 SGHRS, CDR2 YFSETQ. Germline trimming cut 3 bases from V and 4 bases from J; bases unmatched to any gene: 6. CDR3 size: 14 residues. The CDR3 sequence: CASSSTGRSTEAFF. CDR3 nucleotide sequence: TGCGCCAGCAGCTCGACAGGGAGGTCCACTGAAGCTTTCTTT.

The DNA of the CDR3 is TGTGCCTGGAGCAAACCGGGACAGGGGGTCCAGCCCCAGCATTTT. Encoded protein: CAWSKPGQGVQPQHF. J is TRBJ1-5 and V is TRBV30; TRBD1 matches 11 bases. Trimming took 3 bases from V and 7 from J; bases not matched to a gene: 8. CDR3 length equals 15 residues. Germline assignment: CDR1 GTSNPN and CDR2 SVGIG (reference sequence). The full variable domain, rest sourced from reference TRBV30 and TRBJ1-5, is SQTIHQWPATLVQPVGSPLSLECTVEGTSNPNLYWYRQAAGRGLQLLFYSVGIGQISSEVPQNLSASRPQDRQFILSSKKLLLSDSGFYLCAWSKPGQGVQPQHFGDGTRLSIL.

The V gene is TRBV27, the J gene TRBJ1-2; D is ambiguous. The CDR3 is 14 amino acids. V was shortened by 4 bases and J by 8 bases, with 17 bases between the two germline ends. The germline V gene encodes CDR1 MNHEY and CDR2 SMNVEV (reference sequence). This CDR3 is CASSSSPLVYGYTF. CDR3 DNA sequence: TGTGCCAGCAGTTCTTCCCCTTTGGTCTACGGCTACACCTTC.

The chain is built from TRBV4-2 and TRBJ2-7; 8 nucleotides match TRBD1. V gave up 5 bases and J gave up 6 bases; unmatched junction bases: 9. Germline V gene sequence: CDR1 LGHNA, CDR2 YNFKEQ. The CDR3 runs to 14 residues. The CDR3 reads CASSVTGTGTEQYF. CDR3 bases: TGTGCCAGCAGCGTAACCGGGACAGGTACCGAGCAGTACTTC.

The J gene is TRBJ1-5, the V gene TRBV19; 7 bases are shared with TRBD1. This CDR3 has 15 residues. Germline lookup yields CDR1 LNHDA and CDR2 SQIVND (reference sequence). V shed 6 bases and J 6 bases; nucleotides not matched to a gene: 11. The CDR3 protein is CASSDWQGVSQPQHF. For the CDR3, the DNA is TGTGCCAGTAGCGATTGGCAGGGGGTTAGTCAGCCCCAGCATTTT.